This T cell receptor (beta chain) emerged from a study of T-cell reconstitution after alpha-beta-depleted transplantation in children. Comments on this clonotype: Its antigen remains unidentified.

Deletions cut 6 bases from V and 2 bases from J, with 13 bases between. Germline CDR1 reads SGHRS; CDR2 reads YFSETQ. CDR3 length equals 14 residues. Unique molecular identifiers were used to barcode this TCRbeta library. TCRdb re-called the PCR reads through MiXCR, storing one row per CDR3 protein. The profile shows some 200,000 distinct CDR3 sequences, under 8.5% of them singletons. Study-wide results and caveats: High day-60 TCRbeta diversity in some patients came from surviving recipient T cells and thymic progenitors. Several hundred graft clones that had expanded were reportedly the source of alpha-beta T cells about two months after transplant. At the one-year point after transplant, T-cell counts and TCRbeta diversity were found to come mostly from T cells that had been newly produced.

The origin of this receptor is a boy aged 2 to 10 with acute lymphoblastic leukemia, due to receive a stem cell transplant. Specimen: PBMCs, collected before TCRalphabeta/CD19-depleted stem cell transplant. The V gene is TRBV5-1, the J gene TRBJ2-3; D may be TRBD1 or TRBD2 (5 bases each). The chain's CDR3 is CASTPGDLTDTQYF. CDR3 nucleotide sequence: TGCGCCAGCACCCCTGGGGACCTCACAGATACGCAGTATTTT.